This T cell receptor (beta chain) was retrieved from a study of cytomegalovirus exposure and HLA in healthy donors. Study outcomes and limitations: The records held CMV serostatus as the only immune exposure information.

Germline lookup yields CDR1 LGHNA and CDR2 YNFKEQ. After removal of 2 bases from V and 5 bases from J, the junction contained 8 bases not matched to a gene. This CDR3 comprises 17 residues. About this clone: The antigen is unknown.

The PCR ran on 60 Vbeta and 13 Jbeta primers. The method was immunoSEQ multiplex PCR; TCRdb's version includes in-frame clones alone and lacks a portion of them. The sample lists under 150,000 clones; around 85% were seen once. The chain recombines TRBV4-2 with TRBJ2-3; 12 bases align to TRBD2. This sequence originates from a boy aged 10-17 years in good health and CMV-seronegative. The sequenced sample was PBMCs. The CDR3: CASSQTRLAGGGDTQYF. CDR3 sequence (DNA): TGTGCCAGCAGCCAAACAAGGCTAGCGGGAGGGGGAGATACGCAGTATTTT.